This TCR beta chain was recovered during a study of a mutant IDH1 vaccine in newly diagnosed glioma. Turning to the study itself: Either 4-6 weeks after radiotherapy alone or alongside temozolomide, vaccination was begun. Averaging 40.4 years of age, treated patients were approximately 62% male and approximately 40% female. Patients arrived already treated with radiotherapy, temozolomide, or both, most having had both.

About this clone: Its specificity is not known.

Time point defined: week 23, last vaccination. What each vaccine dose contained was 300 ug of mutant IDH1 20-mer peptide, accompanied by topical imiquimod. Here immunoSEQ multiplex PCR was the method, and the copy in TCRdb shows in-frame clones only, minus some. The sample contains tens of thousands of clones, over 70% of which appear only once. The CDR3 contains 15 residues. Germline trimming cut 2 bases from V and 9 bases from J; bases unmatched to any gene: 6. The V gene's germline CDR1 is MNHEY and CDR2 SVGAGI. Findings of the study overall: Top-clonotype changes in peripheral T cells seemed unrelated to pseudoprogression.

The receptor's source is a man in his forties with glioma. The material sequenced was PBMCs, taken from a glioma patient whose treatment included an IDH1 peptide vaccine. The chain combines TRBV6-5 with TRBJ2-3; TRBD2 matches 12 bases. CDR3 in amino acids: CASSYGLAGPGTQYF. In DNA, the CDR3 is TGTGCCAGCAGTTACGGACTAGCGGGGCCAGGGACGCAGTATTTT.